The 3 T cell receptor beta chains in this list originate from one sample, sequenced in a study of T-cell memory formation after mild COVID-19. TCRdb re-called the 5' RACE reads through MiXCR, storing one row per CDR3 protein. Of approximately 340,000 distinct CDR3 sequences in the sample, over 10% were seen once. Sample: PBMCs or a T cell subset sorted from them (not recorded which). All receptors come from a man between 18 and 29 years old who had mild COVID-19 (a few samples of this study predate the infection). Cell type and time point are not known.

This clonotype was observed a handful of times. This sequence joins TRBV4-3 and TRBJ2-2, with D perhaps given as TRBD1 or TRBD2 (5 bases each). The V gene's germline CDR1 is LGHNA and CDR2 YSLEER. V lost 0 bases to trimming and J lost 0 bases, with 14 bases between them. The CDR3 spans 18 residues. CDR3 coding DNA: TGCGCCAGCAGCCAAGAGGGACCCCCTACCCCGAACACCGGGGAGCTGTTTTTT. This gives the protein CASSQEGPPTPNTGELFF.

The rearrangement uses TRBV6-1 and TRBJ2-3; D is perhaps TRBD1 or TRBD2 (9 bases each). Germline values: CDR1 MNHNS, CDR2 SASEGT. Trimming took 11 bases from V and 5 from J, leaving 26 bases between them. The CDR3 is 16 residues long. The CDR3 DNA reads as TGTGCCCACAGGGGGCCTAGCGGGGCCCCTCTAGATACGCAGTATTTT. Its translation is CAHRGPSGAPLDTQYF.

The V call is TRBV6-5, the J call TRBJ1-5; weak D call: TRBD1 (5 bases). Trimming stripped 4 bases from V and 3 bases from J, with 13 bases between. This CDR3 spans 15 amino acids. From germline, CDR1 is MNHEY and CDR2 SVGAGI. The DNA of the CDR3 is TGTGCCAGCAGTTCGGGAGGAGGGGTCAATCAGCCCCAGCATTTT. Translating gives CASSSGGGVNQPQHF.